The 5 T cell receptor beta chains below come from one sample, sequenced in a study of response to subunit inactivated influenza vaccine. TCRdb ran MiXCR on the RT-PCR reads and lists one entry per CDR3 protein. The repertoire holds 550,000 to 650,000 distinct CDR3 sequences, with 10% to 15% as singletons. Sequencing was performed on PBMCs from blood, taken on the day of vaccination. These receptors came from a man aged 45-60 years who received an inactivated influenza vaccine.

In this sample, this clonotype turned up a few times. The rearrangement links TRBV28 to TRBJ2-4; D possibly corresponds to TRBD2 (7 bases). Trimming took off 2 bases at V and 0 bases at J, with 23 bases between the two ends. The CDR3 has 20 residues. In germline, CDR1 is MDHEN, CDR2 SYDVKM. The CDR3 DNA is TGTGCCAGCAGTTTAGCGGCTGGGGGGGCCGGACCCTTAGCCAAAAACATTCAGTACTTC. Translating gives CASSLAAGGAGPLAKNIQYF.

This clonotype was detected a few times. V is TRBV7-2 and J is TRBJ2-7, with D perhaps matching TRBD1 or TRBD2 (5 bases each). The V gene lost 5 bases and the J gene lost 6 bases, with 14 bases spanning the gap. Germline lookup yields CDR1 SGHTA and CDR2 FQGNSA. This CDR3 has 13 residues. CDR3 nucleotides: TGTGCCAGCAGCCCGGGACGGGGCAGCGAGCAGTACTTC. Amino acid sequence: CASSPGRGSEQYF.

The rearrangement uses TRBV29-1 and TRBJ2-7, with 11 positions matching TRBD2. This CDR3 is 12 amino acids long. The germline CDR1 and CDR2 sequences are SQVTM and ANQGSEA. The V and J ends lost 6 bases and 3 bases, in that order; junction bases with no gene match: 1. The DNA of the CDR3 is TGCAGCGTAACTAGCGGGGGCTACGAGCAGTACTTC. This gives the protein CSVTSGGYEQYF.

At least ten counts were recorded for this clonotype. This rearrangement joins TRBV29-1 to TRBJ2-3, with 9 bases that match TRBD2. This CDR3 has 14 amino acids. The germline V gene encodes CDR1 SQVTM and CDR2 ANQGSEA. Germline trimming cut 4 bases from V and 6 bases from J; bases unmatched to any gene: 8. The DNA of the CDR3 is TGCAGCGTTGGTCTAGCGGGAAATAGGGATACGCAGTATTTT. The encoded protein is CSVGLAGNRDTQYF.

This clonotype was detected a few times. The chain links TRBV20-1 to TRBJ1-4, with unresolved D. This CDR3 is built from 14 residues. Germline CDR1 DFQATT, CDR2 SNEGSKA (reference sequence). The V gene lost 1 base and the J gene lost 7 bases, with 13 bases spanning the gap. This CDR3 reads CSARGGITLEKLFF. CDR3 bases: TGCAGTGCTAGAGGGGGTATTACTCTTGAAAAACTGTTTTTT.